These 5 T cell receptor beta chains were all obtained from the same sample, sequenced in a study of CD8 T cells in ankylosing spondylitis (dated by TCRdb to 2017 to 2019). Library prep was done by 5' RACE. TCRdb shows the sequencer as Illumina HiSeq 2500. The public reads were reanalyzed by TCRdb: fastp trimming at Q25, MiXCR alignment, in-frame beta chains only. Each entry is one CDR3 protein sequence, shown with its most common DNA and genes. This sample comprises roughly 160,000 distinct CDR3 sequences, around 8.9% of them detected only once. Jointly, the top ten make up over 13% of the sample. Sequencing used blood, either unsorted or a sorted T cell fraction (not recorded which). The receptors were sampled from a female donor with ankylosing spondylitis or in good health (not recorded which).

This clonotype was counted between two and nine times. This sequence joins TRBV5-5 and TRBJ2-7; D is uncertain. Deletions cut 5 bases from V and 2 bases from J, with 8 bases between. This CDR3 spans 12 amino acids. In germline, CDR1 is SGHKS, CDR2 YYEKEE (reference sequence). The CDR3 is CASSREPYEQYF. CDR3 coding DNA: TGTGCCAGCAGTAGGGAACCCTACGAGCAGTACTTC. Full variable domain (remainder filled in from reference TRBV5-5 and TRBJ2-7): DAGVTQSPTHLIKTRGQQVTLRCSPISGHKSVSWYQQVLGQGPQFIFQYYEKEERGRGNFPDRFSARQFPNYSSELNVNALLLGDSALYLCASSREPYEQYFGPGTRLTVT.

The chain employs TRBV24-1 and TRBJ1-1; D gene unclear. V dropped 7 bases and J dropped 1 base, with 9 bases sitting between them. The CDR3 length is 13 residues. CDR1 is KGHDR, CDR2 SFDVKD, per germline. In DNA form, the CDR3 reads TGTGCCACCAGCCTGGGAACGAACACTGAAGCTTTCTTT. Amino acid sequence: CATSLGTNTEAFF.

The gene calls are TRBV7-9 and TRBJ2-1; the match to TRBD1 covers 12 bases. V lost 5 bases, J lost 7 bases, and 6 bases stayed unmatched. This CDR3 region has 15 residues. Germline V gives CDR1 SEHNR, CDR2 FQNEAQ (reference sequence). The CDR3 region is CASSLGQGAWNEQFF. As DNA, the CDR3 is TGTGCCAGCAGCCTGGGACAGGGGGCCTGGAATGAGCAGTTCTTC. The complete variable domain, with remaining parts taken from reference TRBV7-9 and TRBJ2-1, reads DTGVSQNPRHKITKRGQNVTFRCDPISEHNRLYWYRQTLGQGPEFLTYFQNEAQLEKSRLLSDRFSAERPKGSFSTLEIQRTEQGDSAMYLCASSLGQGAWNEQFFGPGTRLTVL.

This clonotype turned up a few times. V and J are TRBV7-9 and TRBJ2-1, with D tentatively TRBD1 or TRBD2 (6 bases each). The CDR3 spans 15 residues. Germline V gene lookup returns CDR1 SEHNR and CDR2 FQNEAQ (reference sequence). Deletions cut 6 bases from V and 0 bases from J, with 12 bases between. CDR3 coding DNA: TGTGCCAGCAGAAGGGGGGCAGGCTCCTACAATGAGCAGTTCTTC. Its translation: CASRRGAGSYNEQFF.

This clonotype was seen many times. The rearrangement joins TRBV13 to TRBJ1-1, with TRBD1 as a possible D gene (5 bases). The CDR3 loop spans 13 amino acids. V shed 4 bases and J shed 4 bases, with 10 bases lying between them. Germline V CDR1 and CDR2: PRHDT, FYEKMQ (reference sequence). In DNA form, the CDR3 reads TGTGCCAGCAGCTCGGGGGACGGCACTGAAGCTTTCTTT. Its protein is CASSSGDGTEAFF.